These 25 T cell receptor beta chains came from one sample sequenced in a study of cytomegalovirus exposure and HLA in healthy donors. Both 60 Vbeta primers and 13 Jbeta primers went into the PCR. Sequenced by immunoSEQ multiplex PCR; TCRdb stores in-frame clones only, minus some. The sample lists over 100,000 clones, 60% to 80% occurring once. Specimen: PBMCs. The receptors were gathered from a man aged 45 to 65 in good health and CMV-seropositive.

The rearrangement joins TRBV6-4 to TRBJ1-2, with D possibly matching TRBD1 (6 bases). The CDR3 has 12 amino acids. Germline CDR1 and CDR2: MRHNA and SNTAGT. Trimming stripped 3 bases from V and 8 bases from J, with 10 bases between. The CDR3 loop reads CASSDPGGGYTF. The CDR3 coding sequence is TGTGCCAGCAGTGATCCGGGGGGCGGCTACACCTTC.

The table lists this clone with a few counts. This CDR3 reads CASSPGDQPQHF. The CDR3 bases are TGTGCCAGCAGCCCAGGGGATCAGCCCCAGCATTTT. The chain uses TRBV6-1 and TRBJ1-5; D is possibly TRBD1 (6 bases). This CDR3 has 12 residues. In germline, CDR1 is MNHNS, CDR2 SASEGT. Deletions cut 6 bases from V and 5 bases from J, with 8 bases between.

The gene calls are TRBV15 and TRBJ1-5; D might be TRBD1 (5 bases). The germline gives CDR1 LNHNV, CDR2 YYDKDF (reference sequence). V was pared by 1 base and J by 3 bases, with 13 bases between. The CDR3 sequence is 16 residues long. CDR3 coding DNA: TGTGCCACCAGCAGAGGGGCGGGACGGGACAATCAGCCCCAGCATTTT. Its protein product is CATSRGAGRDNQPQHF.

The rearrangement uses TRBV9 and TRBJ2-5; 7 bases line up with TRBD1. This CDR3 is built from 14 residues. J was trimmed by 4 bases and V by 3 bases; bases with no gene match: 6. The germline CDR1 and CDR2 sequences are SGDLS and YYNGEE. The CDR3 sequence: CASSGDSLGETQYF. The CDR3 region has the DNA TGTGCCAGCAGCGGGGACAGCCTCGGAGAGACCCAGTACTTC.

The CDR3 coding sequence is TGTGCCAGCAGCTTAGGAGCAGGGGGCGCGGGGGAGCAGTACTTC. Amino acid sequence: CASSLGAGGAGEQYF. This chain joins TRBV7-6 and TRBJ2-7; 8 nucleotides match TRBD1. CDR3 length: 15 amino acids. Germline loops: CDR1 SGHVS, CDR2 FNYEAQ. The J segment lost 7 bases and the V segment lost 1 base, leaving 9 bases of the junction unmatched.

V and J are TRBV29-1 and TRBJ2-3; tentatively, D is TRBD2 (5 bases). The length of the CDR3 is 12 residues. V was shortened by 7 bases and J by 11 bases, with 19 bases between the two germline ends. CDR1 is SQVTM and CDR2 is ANQGSEA in the germline V gene. CDR3 sequence: CSARRDYLGQYF. The CDR3, as DNA: TGCAGCGCTCGACGCGACTACTTGGGGCAGTATTTT.

This clone was picked up one time. The CDR3 region is CASSYDRNTEAFF. CDR3 bases: TGTGCCAGCAGTTACGACAGGAACACTGAAGCTTTCTTT. The chain has TRBV6-5 and TRBJ1-1, with D tentatively TRBD1 (5 bases). Trimming took off 2 bases at V and 1 base at J, with 5 bases between the two ends. The germline CDR1 and CDR2 sequences are MNHEY and SVGAGI. The CDR3 has 13 residues.

The chain employs TRBV2 and TRBJ1-1; D is possibly TRBD1 (6 bases). The V and J ends lost 6 bases and 5 bases respectively, with 16 bases between them. Germline-derived CDR1 and CDR2 are SNHLY and FYNNEI. The CDR3 has 14 residues. Here the CDR3 reads CASRPTGSRTEAFF. In nucleotides, the CDR3 is TGTGCCAGCAGGCCTACAGGGTCGAGGACTGAAGCTTTCTTT.

This sequence joins TRBV19 and TRBJ2-5; the match to TRBD1 covers 10 bases. The germline V gene encodes CDR1 LNHDA and CDR2 SQIVND (reference sequence). The CDR3 sequence is 16 residues long. With 5 bases clipped from V and 3 bases from J, the junction kept 9 bases outside the gene matches. CDR3: CASSPFRDRGKETQYF. CDR3 nucleotide sequence: TGTGCCAGTAGTCCCTTCCGGGACAGGGGCAAAGAGACCCAGTACTTC.

J is TRBJ1-2 and V is TRBV29-1; D is possibly TRBD1 (5 bases). The V and J ends lost 3 bases and 5 bases respectively, with 13 bases between them. This CDR3 has 13 residues. In germline, CDR1 is SQVTM, CDR2 ANQGSEA. CDR3 DNA sequence: TGCAGCGTTGAGGCCCAACCAGGGTATGGCTACACCTTC. Translating it yields CSVEAQPGYGYTF.

This clone was counted only a few times. The chain uses TRBV7-8 and TRBJ2-1, with a tentative D call TRBD2 (7 bases). V shed 7 bases and J shed 1 base, with 17 bases lying between them. The CDR3 has 16 amino acids. The germline gives CDR1 SGHVS, CDR2 FQNEAQ. The CDR3 DNA reads as TGTGCCAGCAACCAGATGGGGGGGCGATCCTACAATGAGCAGTTCTTC. It translates to CASNQMGGRSYNEQFF.

This clone appeared a few times. The chain uses TRBV7-9 and TRBJ2-5; D might be TRBD1 (6 bases). This CDR3 region has 16 residues. The ends were cut back, 4 bases at V and 0 bases at J, with 15 bases in the middle. The germline V gene has CDR1 SEHNR and CDR2 FQNEAQ (reference sequence). The CDR3 spells CASSSRNTGYQETQYF. The CDR3 DNA sequence: TGTGCCAGCAGCTCGAGAAACACAGGGTACCAAGAGACCCAGTACTTC.

The chain couples TRBV27 to TRBJ1-1, with 10 bases identical to TRBD1. Losses at the gene ends were 3 bases for V and 8 bases for J; bases not matched to a gene: 6. This CDR3 is 14 amino acids long. Germline V gene sequence: CDR1 MNHEY, CDR2 SMNVEV (reference sequence). The CDR3 spells CASSFAGTGEEAFF. CDR3 nucleotides: TGTGCCAGCAGTTTCGCCGGGACAGGGGAAGAAGCTTTCTTT.

V usage is TRBV5-4 and J usage is TRBJ2-7; 7 bases are a match to TRBD1. The CDR3 totals 16 residues. Losses at the gene ends were 4 bases for V and 5 bases for J; bases not matched to a gene: 15. Germline CDR1 and CDR2: SGHNT and YYREEE (reference sequence). CDR3 DNA sequence: TGTGCCAGCAGCCCAGTCTCTAGACAGGGATCCGACGAGCAGTACTTC. The encoded protein is CASSPVSRQGSDEQYF.

J is TRBJ1-1 and V is TRBV29-1; TRBD1 might be the D (6 bases). The CDR3 is made up of 13 amino acids. The ends were cut back, 6 bases at V and 10 bases at J, with 21 bases in the middle. Per germline, CDR1 SQVTM and CDR2 ANQGSEA. The CDR3 loop reads CSVPPGQEIGAFF. Here the CDR3 DNA reads TGCAGCGTACCCCCGGGACAAGAAATTGGAGCTTTCTTT.

This sequence joins TRBV9 and TRBJ2-1, with 10 bases aligning to TRBD2. V was pared by 0 bases and J by 6 bases, with 6 bases of the junction left unmatched. The V gene's germline CDR1 is SGDLS and CDR2 YYNGEE. The CDR3 consists of 16 residues. For the CDR3, the DNA is TGTGCCAGCAGCGTAGCTACGGGACTAGCGCTCAATGAGCAGTTCTTC. Protein sequence: CASSVATGLALNEQFF.

The V gene is TRBV9, the J gene TRBJ2-5; tentatively, D is TRBD1 (5 bases). The germline V gene encodes CDR1 SGDLS and CDR2 YYNGEE. V was pared by 0 bases and J by 4 bases, with 16 bases between. The CDR3 sequence is 16 residues long. CDR3 coding DNA: TGTGCCAGCAGCGTAGGGGGCAGTCCACTGGGAGAGACCCAGTACTTC. Residues: CASSVGGSPLGETQYF.

The DNA of the CDR3 is TGTGCCAGCAGCTTAGAGGGGGGAGTCGGGACTAAAAAGTTCTTC. Translated: CASSLEGGVGTKKFF. The chain couples TRBV7-2 to TRBJ2-1; D perhaps matches TRBD2 (7 bases). Germline-derived CDR1 and CDR2 are SGHTA and FQGNSA. Trimming took off 1 base at V and 14 bases at J, with 21 bases between the two ends. The CDR3 is 15 amino acids.

This chain links TRBV6-1 with TRBJ2-2; D is possibly TRBD1 (5 bases). The V end lost 3 bases, the J end lost 0 bases, and 8 bases lay between the germline ends. CDR3 length equals 15 residues. Germline assignment: CDR1 MNHNS and CDR2 SASEGT. CDR3 in amino acids: CASSDTGSNTGELFF. In DNA, the CDR3 is TGTGCCAGCAGTGATACAGGATCGAACACCGGGGAGCTGTTTTTT.

This rearrangement joins TRBV7-2 to TRBJ2-3; 9 bases match TRBD2. Germline trimming cut 3 bases from V and 5 bases from J; bases unmatched to any gene: 6. The CDR3 has 15 residues. Germline loops: CDR1 SGHTA, CDR2 FQGNSA. In DNA form, the CDR3 reads TGTGCCAGCAGCTTTGGCGGGGGGGCAGAAGATACGCAGTATTTT. It is translated as CASSFGGGAEDTQYF. The entire variable domain, with the rest obtained from reference TRBV7-2 and TRBJ2-3, is as follows: GAGVSQSPSNKVTEKGKDVELRCDPISGHTALYWYRQSLGQGLEFLIYFQGNSAPDKSGLPSDRFSAERTGGSVSTLTIQRTQQEDSAVYLCASSFGGGAEDTQYFGPGTRLTVL.

This chain links TRBV29-1 with TRBJ1-2; D not resolved. The CDR3 totals 13 residues. CDR1 SQVTM and CDR2 ANQGSEA come from the germline V gene. Trimming pared 2 bases from V and 8 bases from J, leaving 15 bases between. The CDR3 nucleotides are TGCAGCGTTGAACACTATTCCCGCGGGGGCTACACCTTC. Its translation: CSVEHYSRGGYTF. Full variable domain (rest looked up from reference TRBV29-1 and TRBJ1-2): SAVISQKPSRDICQRGTSLTIQCQVDSQVTMMFWYRQQPGQSLTLIATANQGSEATYESGFVIDKFPISRPNLTFSTLTVSNMSPEDSSIYLCSVEHYSRGGYTFGSGTRLTVV.

A remark on this clone: A read error may account for a junction end that differs from germline. The CDR3 nucleotides read TGTGCCAACAGTGAACAGAACACCGGGGAGCTGTTTTTT. Protein product: CANSEQNTGELFF. This chain joins TRBV2 and TRBJ2-2, with D unresolved. This CDR3 has 13 residues. Germline V CDR1 and CDR2: SNHLY, FYNNEI.

V usage is TRBV7-2 and J usage is TRBJ2-7, with unresolved D. Germline V gene lookup returns CDR1 SGHTA and CDR2 FQGNSA. V lost 2 bases and J lost 6, with 11 bases in between. The CDR3 extends over 13 amino acids. In DNA form, the CDR3 reads TGTGCCAGCAGCTTAATTGTACCGCGCGAGCAGTACTTC. Its translation is CASSLIVPREQYF. Variable domain in full (rest from reference TRBV7-2 and TRBJ2-7): GAGVSQSPSNKVTEKGKDVELRCDPISGHTALYWYRQSLGQGLEFLIYFQGNSAPDKSGLPSDRFSAERTGGSVSTLTIQRTQQEDSAVYLCASSLIVPREQYFGPGTRLTVT.

The rearrangement links TRBV6-1 to TRBJ2-5; D unresolved. Germline CDR1 MNHNS, CDR2 SASEGT. V was trimmed by 1 base and J by 11 bases, leaving 5 bases between them. This CDR3 is built from 10 residues. CDR3 in amino acids: CASSEGEQYF. In DNA form, the CDR3 reads TGTGCCAGCAGTGAAGGTGAGCAGTACTTC.

The chain combines TRBV7-9 with TRBJ2-1; 10 positions match TRBD2. Germline assignment: CDR1 SEHNR and CDR2 FQNEAQ (reference sequence). The CDR3 spans 19 residues. J gave up 7 bases and V 0 bases, and 15 bases lay outside the gene matches. The CDR3: CASSLADRLIAGGFNEQFF. DNA for the CDR3: TGTGCCAGCAGCTTAGCTGATAGGCTGATAGCGGGGGGTTTTAATGAGCAGTTCTTC.